This TCR beta chain was captured in a study of human T cells and chemical hapten exposure. Study-level information: Patches that contained 0.01% DPC were applied to the upper back and read at 6 days. The study traced per-sample TCR yield variation mainly to small differences in pooled library volumes. Study results and caveats: Significantly more large CDR3 similarity clusters were formed by expanded TCRs than by controls.

This clonotype was detected only a few times. Its antigen is currently unknown. CDR1 and CDR2 from the germline V gene are SGHVS and FQNEAQ. V dropped 5 bases and J dropped 0 bases, with 8 bases sitting between them. This CDR3 spans 14 amino acids. TCRdb recomputed calls from the RACE reads with MiXCR, one row per CDR3 protein. The data hold 280,000 or so distinct CDR3 sequences, with just under 8% observed a single time. Stated time point: pre-sensitization, week 0. Treatment specified: therapeutic diphenylcyclopropenone sensitization with weekly scalp DPC. The sequence was obtained from a young man with alopecia areata. Some clones in this sample may be carry-over from other donors' samples. The chain recombines TRBV7-8 with TRBJ2-4; D unclear. This specimen was whole blood, taken in connection with sensitization to the hapten diphenylcyclopropenone (DPC). The CDR3 DNA follows: TGTGCCAGCAGCCCCCGGGCAGCCAAAAACATTCAGTACTTC. This sequence encodes CASSPRAAKNIQYF.